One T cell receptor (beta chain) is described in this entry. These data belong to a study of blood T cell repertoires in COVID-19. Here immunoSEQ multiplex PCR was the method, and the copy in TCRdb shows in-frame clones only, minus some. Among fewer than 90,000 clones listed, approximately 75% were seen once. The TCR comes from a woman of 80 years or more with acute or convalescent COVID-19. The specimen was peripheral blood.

CDR3 loop: CASSHTGATTNEKLFF. The CDR3 DNA reads TGTGCCAGCAGCCATACAGGGGCCACAACTAATGAAAAACTGTTTTTT. The V call is TRBV5-4, the J call TRBJ1-4, with 7 bases fitting TRBD1. Looked up from germline, CDR1 is SGHNT and CDR2 is YYREEE (reference sequence). Trimming cost V 4 bases and J 0 bases; bases outside gene matches: 6. CDR3 length: 16 residues.